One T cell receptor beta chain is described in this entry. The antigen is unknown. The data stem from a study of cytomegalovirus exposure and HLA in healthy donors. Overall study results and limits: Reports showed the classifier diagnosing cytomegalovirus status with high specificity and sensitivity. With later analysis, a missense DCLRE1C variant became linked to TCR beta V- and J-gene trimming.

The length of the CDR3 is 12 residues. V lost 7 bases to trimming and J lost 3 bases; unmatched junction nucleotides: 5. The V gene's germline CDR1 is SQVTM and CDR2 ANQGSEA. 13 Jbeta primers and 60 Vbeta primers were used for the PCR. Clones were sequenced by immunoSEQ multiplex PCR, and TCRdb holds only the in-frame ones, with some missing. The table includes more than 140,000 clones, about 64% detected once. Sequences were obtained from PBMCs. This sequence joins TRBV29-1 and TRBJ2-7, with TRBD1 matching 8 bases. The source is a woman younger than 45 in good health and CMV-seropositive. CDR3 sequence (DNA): TGCAGCGCGACAGGGGATGGCTACGAGCAGTACTTC. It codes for CSATGDGYEQYF.